These T cell receptor beta chains were read from a single sample in a study of control samples from healthy donors and cancer patients. Produced via immunoSEQ multiplex PCR; TCRdb's table is partial and in-frame only. The data hold just under 65,000 clones, with 70% to 90% observed a single time. Sequencing used blood. The receptors stem from a middle-aged man in good health. CDR3s include the opening cysteine and the closing phenylalanine or tryptophan. Fields, in order: V gene, clone size, D gene, J gene, CDR3 DNA, CDR3 protein. A D gene is named only where the DNA matches it firmly. For some rows the clone size is stated as once, few or many, or as a class when expanded; others skip it.

TRBV24-1	once	TRBD1	TRBJ1-2	TGTGCCACCAGTGACGCCGGGACAGGGGGCTATGGCTACACCTTC	CATSDAGTGGYGYTF
TRBV7-9	-	-	TRBJ2-1	TGTGCCAGCAGCTTCCGGGACGGAGGAAATGAGCAGTTCTTC	CASSFRDGGNEQFF
TRBV7-9	-	-	TRBJ1-2	TGTGCCAGCACCTCCAAGGATAACTATGGCTACACCTTC	CASTSKDNYGYTF
TRBV2	-	-	TRBJ1-4	TGTGCCAGCAGTGAAGGGGGCAGGGGAAAAGAAAAACTGTTTTTT	CASSEGGRGKEKLFF
TRBV4-2	few	-	TRBJ1-6	TGTGCCAGCAGCCAAGACAGCGGACGGAGCTCCTATAATTCACCCCTCCACTTT	CASSQDSGRSSYNSPLHF
TRBV4-1	few	-	TRBJ2-5	TGCGCCAGCACACCCTGGGCGGGGAAACTCCAAGAGACCCAGTACTTC	CASTPWAGKLQETQYF
TRBV4-3	-	TRBD2	TRBJ2-1	TGCGCCAGCAGCCCACGGACTAGCGGGGGCTGGGATGAGCAGTTCTTC	CASSPRTSGGWDEQFF
TRBV6-5	-	-	TRBJ1-1	TGTGCCAGCAGTTACAGTAACACTGAAGCTTTCTTT	CASSYSNTEAFF
TRBV11-3	-	-	TRBJ2-3	TGTGCCAGCAGCTTAGGCGGTCGGGGCACAGATACGCAGTATTTT	CASSLGGRGTDTQYF
TRBV18	-	TRBD2	TRBJ2-7	TGTGCCAGCTCACCACCGGGAGGGTGGGCCGAGCAGTACTTC	CASSPPGGWAEQYF
TRBV3-1/TRBV3-2	-	-	TRBJ1-2	TGTGCCAGCAGCTTAAGGGGTTTTCCGTACTATGGCTACACCTTC	CASSLRGFPYYGYTF
TRBV11-2	few	-	TRBJ2-1	TGTGCCAGCAGCTTAGGGCTAGTGGAGTTCTTC	CASSLGLVEFF
TRBV30	once	-	TRBJ1-5	TGTGCCTGGAGTGTACGGCAGGGTGGCAATCAGCCCCAGCATTTT	CAWSVRQGGNQPQHF
TRBV19	-	-	TRBJ1-1	TGTGCCAGTAGTGCGTTAACCTTGACAGGTCGTGGGGGCACTGAAGCTTTCTTT	CASSALTLTGRGGTEAFF
TRBV4-1	-	-	TRBJ1-5	TGCGCCAGCAGCCAAGGGGCTACAGGGTATCAGCCCCAGCATTTT	CASSQGATGYQPQHF
TRBV6-5	-	-	TRBJ1-1	TGTGCCAGCCAGAGACTGAACACTGAAGCTTTCTTT	CASQRLNTEAFF
TRBV25-1	-	-	TRBJ1-4	TGTGCCAGCAGTGACACTACAGGGTTTCAAGAAAAACTGTTTTTT	CASSDTTGFQEKLFF
TRBV5-1	few	-	TRBJ1-1	TGCGCCAGCAGCAGCGGTCGGTTCCCCGGGAACACTGAAGCTTTCTTT	CASSSGRFPGNTEAFF
TRBV6-2/TRBV6-3	-	-	TRBJ2-7	TGTGCCAGCAGTTCCGGCGCGGCGGAGGCCAACGAGCAGTACTTC	CASSSGAAEANEQYF
TRBV5-1	-	TRBD2	TRBJ2-4	TGCGCCAGCAGCCGGACTAGCGGGGTAGCCAAAAACATTCAGTACTTC	CASSRTSGVAKNIQYF
TRBV7-9	-	-	TRBJ1-2	TGTGCCAGCAGCTTAGCTACAGGTTATATCGATGGCTACACCTTC	CASSLATGYIDGYTF
TRBV24-1	-	TRBD2	TRBJ2-1	TGTGCCACCAGTGACACTAGCGGGAGCTCCTACAATGAGCAGTTCTTC	CATSDTSGSSYNEQFF
TRBV3-1/TRBV3-2	-	-	TRBJ1-4	TGTGCCAGCAGCCCCCGAAATGGTCAGGGCACTAATGAAAAACTGTTTTTT	CASSPRNGQGTNEKLFF
TRBV12-5	-	TRBD2	TRBJ2-4	TGTGCTAGTGGTTTGTTAAGCGGGGGAGCCAAAAACATTCAGTACTTC	CASGLLSGGAKNIQYF
TRBV3-1/TRBV3-2	-	-	TRBJ2-1	TGTGCCAGCAGCCAAGGGTCCCCTGAGCAGTTCTTC	CASSQGSPEQFF